Shown below are 17 T cell receptor beta chains from a single sample sequenced in a study of multiple sclerosis patients with progressive multifocal leukoencephalopathy (dated by TCRdb to 2018 to 2020). The time point label corresponds to: before natalizumab initiation. Library prep was done by the immunoSEQ multiplex PCR assay. TCRdb retrieved this table from immuneACCESS and kept in-frame rearrangements only. Not all clones are present; in checked studies, unresolved V genes account for under half, and no reason is known for the remainder. The sample table contains roughly 31,000 clones; only one count was recorded for about nine tenths of them. About 1.5% of the sample is taken by the ten largest. Sequencing was carried out using PBMCs. The receptor source for this set is a human donor with multiple sclerosis.

The V gene is TRBV9, the J gene TRBJ1-4, with a tentative D call TRBD1 (6 bases). The ends were cut back, 0 bases at V and 8 bases at J, with 17 bases in the middle. Germline lookup yields CDR1 SGDLS and CDR2 YYNGEE. The CDR3 totals 16 residues. CDR3 in amino acids: CASSVGAGQIREKLFF. In DNA form, the CDR3 reads TGTGCCAGCAGCGTAGGGGCCGGACAGATCAGGGAAAAACTGTTTTTT. Together with reference TRBV9 and TRBJ1-4, the CDR3 gives the full variable domain: DSGVTQTPKHLITATGQRVTLRCSPRSGDLSVYWYQQSLDQGLQFLIQYYNGEERAKGNILERFSAQQFPDLHSELNLSSLELGDSALYFCASSVGAGQIREKLFFGSGTQLSVL.

This sequence joins TRBV2 and TRBJ1-4; D unclear. Germline V CDR1 and CDR2: SNHLY, FYNNEI. V lost 7 bases, J lost 8 bases, and 11 bases lay in between. The CDR3 sequence is 12 residues long. DNA for the CDR3: TGTGCCAGCACCTCTGGGGTCGAAAAACTGTTTTTT. This gives the protein CASTSGVEKLFF.

The rearrangement joins TRBV6-5 to TRBJ1-2; no firm D call. Trimming shortened V by 0 bases and J by 3 bases, and 8 bases separated the two germline ends. Per the germline V gene, CDR1 is MNHEY and CDR2 is SVGAGI. The CDR3 has 14 residues. The CDR3 reads CASSYSPTDYGYTF. CDR3 DNA sequence: TGTGCCAGCAGTTACTCCCCAACGGACTATGGCTACACCTTC.

The chain combines TRBV27 with TRBJ1-5; possibly TRBD1 for D (5 bases). This CDR3 spans 17 amino acids. From germline, CDR1 is MNHEY and CDR2 SMNVEV (reference sequence). V lost 2 bases to trimming and J lost 1 base, with 15 bases between them. The CDR3 DNA reads TGTGCCAGCAGTTTACGGCTGGGGGACGCAAGCAATCAGCCCCAGCATTTT. It specifies CASSLRLGDASNQPQHF.

The V and J genes are TRBV7-6 and TRBJ2-1; TRBD1 is a possible D gene (6 bases). The CDR3 runs 15 residues. Trimming shortened V by 4 bases and J by 8 bases, and 18 bases separated the two germline ends. Germline CDR1 and CDR2: SGHVS and FNYEAQ. The CDR3: CASSSQGSPMDEQFF. DNA for the CDR3: TGTGCCAGCAGCTCACAGGGATCCCCTATGGATGAGCAGTTCTTC.

This chain's CDR3 is CASGLVAGEGMNTEAFF. As DNA, the CDR3 is TGTGCTAGTGGTTTGGTAGCGGGGGAGGGGATGAACACTGAAGCTTTCTTT. The chain carries TRBV12-5 and TRBJ1-1; a weak D match, TRBD1 (5 bases). The V and J ends lost 0 bases and 0 bases respectively, with 14 bases between them. This CDR3 spans 17 amino acids. Germline lookup yields CDR1 LGHNT and CDR2 FRNRAP.

The genes are TRBV7-7 and TRBJ2-1, with 7 positions matching TRBD2. Germline V gene lookup returns CDR1 SSHAT and CDR2 FNYEAQ (reference sequence). The trim removed 2 bases at V and 4 bases at J, leaving 8 bases unmatched. The CDR3 extends over 16 amino acids. The CDR3 nucleotides read TGTGCCAGCAGCTTAATAGCCAGCGGGGATTACAATGAGCAGTTCTTC. Amino acids: CASSLIASGDYNEQFF.

This clone was seen more than once but under ten times. The V and J genes are TRBV9 and TRBJ2-5, with 7 bases identical to TRBD2. The CDR3 is 14 amino acids. The germline V gene has CDR1 SGDLS and CDR2 YYNGEE. Losses at the gene ends were 1 base for V and 4 bases for J; bases not matched to a gene: 4. The DNA for the CDR3 is TGTGCCAGCAGCGTATCCGGGGGGACAGAGACCCAGTACTTC. Its protein is CASSVSGGTETQYF.

V is TRBV7-2 and J is TRBJ1-3; no reliable D call. Germline-derived CDR1 and CDR2 are SGHTA and FQGNSA. This CDR3 is 14 amino acids long. The V end was cut by 5 bases, the J end by 5 bases, with 13 bases between. CDR3 loop: CASSPDGRRNTIYF. CDR3 sequence (DNA): TGTGCCAGCAGCCCGGACGGTCGCAGAAACACCATATATTTT.

The V and J genes are TRBV6-5 and TRBJ2-1; D gene unclear. The V and J ends lost 5 bases and 5 bases respectively, with 10 bases between them. Looked up from germline, CDR1 is MNHEY and CDR2 is SVGAGI. There are 13 residues in the CDR3. CDR3 protein: CASSLTQDNEQFF. The CDR3 nucleotides read TGTGCCAGCAGTCTTACCCAAGACAATGAGCAGTTCTTC.

CDR3 bases: TGTGCCAGCAGGCCCGGGTCGACTAATGAAAAACTGTTTTTT. Protein product: CASRPGSTNEKLFF. V and J are TRBV28 and TRBJ1-4; D not resolved. V was pared by 6 bases and J by 2 bases, with 10 bases between. The CDR3 totals 14 residues. Germline V gives CDR1 MDHEN, CDR2 SYDVKM.

The chain has TRBV10-3 and TRBJ1-1; D possibly corresponds to TRBD1 (5 bases). CDR1 is ENHRY and CDR2 is SYGVKD in the germline V gene. Trimming stripped 10 bases from V and 3 bases from J, with 27 bases between. This CDR3 has 17 residues. DNA for the CDR3: TGTGCCAACAGGAAACCAACCGGGGTCTGGGATGACACTGAAGCTTTCTTT. The encoded protein is CANRKPTGVWDDTEAFF.

The chain carries TRBV19 and TRBJ1-1; 7 positions agree with TRBD1. The CDR3 is 16 residues long. CDR1 is LNHDA, CDR2 SQIVND, per germline (reference sequence). The V gene end was trimmed by 6 bases and the J gene end by 0 bases; junction bases not matched to a gene: 10. For the CDR3, the DNA is TGTGCCAGTAGACCAGCAGGGGGGCCCATGAACACTGAAGCTTTCTTT. As protein: CASRPAGGPMNTEAFF.

The V gene is TRBV5-1, the J gene TRBJ1-6; 8 bases map to TRBD1. The germline V gene encodes CDR1 SGHRS and CDR2 YFSETQ. The CDR3 totals 18 residues. Trimming removed 3 bases from V and 6 bases from J; junction bases left unmatched: 14. CDR3 in amino acids: CASSYGGTGPTGNSPLHF. The CDR3 DNA is TGCGCCAGCAGCTACGGGGGGACAGGACCAACGGGTAATTCACCCCTCCACTTT.

The V call is TRBV10-1, the J call TRBJ2-1; possibly TRBD1 or TRBD2 for D (5 bases each). Germline CDR1 and CDR2: WNHNN and SYGVQD (reference sequence). Trimming cost V 0 bases and J 4 bases, with 10 bases left between them. This CDR3 region has 15 residues. The CDR3 coding sequence is TGCGCCAGCAGTGAGTCAGAGGGGCTATACAATGAGCAGTTCTTC. This translates into CASSESEGLYNEQFF.

V and J are TRBV7-9 and TRBJ1-1; D is perhaps TRBD1 (5 bases). There are 16 residues in the CDR3. Trimming removed 6 bases from V and 3 bases from J, with 20 bases in between. CDR1 SEHNR and CDR2 FQNEAQ come from the germline V gene (reference sequence). CDR3 residues: CASSSTEPRGYTEAFF. The CDR3 DNA follows: TGTGCCAGCAGTTCGACTGAACCGAGGGGCTACACTGAAGCTTTCTTT. Full variable domain (outside the CDR3, taken from reference TRBV7-9 and TRBJ1-1): DTGVSQNPRHKITKRGQNVTFRCDPISEHNRLYWYRQTLGQGPEFLTYFQNEAQLEKSRLLSDRFSAERPKGSFSTLEIQRTEQGDSAMYLCASSSTEPRGYTEAFFGQGTRLTVV.

This chain uses TRBV11-3 with TRBJ2-7; 7 nucleotides align to TRBD2. Per germline, CDR1 SGHNT and CDR2 YENEEA. J gave up 0 bases and V 2 bases, and 4 bases lay outside the gene matches. This CDR3 region has 15 residues. As DNA, the CDR3 is TGTGCCAGCAGCTTACGGGGGGAAGGCTCCTACGAGCAGTACTTC. Its protein product is CASSLRGEGSYEQYF. Complete variable domain (other parts from reference TRBV11-3 and TRBJ2-7): EAGVVQSPRYKIIEKKQPVAFWCNPISGHNTLYWYLQNLGQGPELLIRYENEEAVDDSQLPKDRFSAERLKGVDSTLKIQPAELGDSAVYLCASSLRGEGSYEQYFGPGTRLTVT.